The sequence of this T cell receptor (beta chain) was determined in a study of blood T cell repertoires in COVID-19. Study context: The origin of the acute and convalescent COVID-19 samples was the United States, Italy and Spain. The analysed material was cDNA or gDNA that came from T cells, B-cell-depleted T cells, or PBMCs.

With 10 bases clipped from V and 0 bases from J, the junction kept 4 bases outside the gene matches. The length of the CDR3 is 14 residues. Germline CDR1 is LNHDA and CDR2 is SQIVND (reference sequence). Authors' data handling: Quantification of nucleated cells was approximated via reference gene primer amplification. Clones were sequenced by immunoSEQ multiplex PCR, and TCRdb holds only the in-frame ones, with some missing. V and J calls and clone size are given by that table; D and trimming were obtained from the DNA. The top ten hold over 4.5% of the sample, which has about 50,000 clones, 70% to 90% seen once.

The clonotype was recovered from an older woman with acute or convalescent COVID-19. The V call is TRBV19, the J call TRBJ2-3; TRBD2 matches 10 bases. The sample consisted of peripheral blood. CDR3 amino acids: CAIKAGGSTDTQYF. The CDR3 DNA sequence: TGTGCCATTAAAGCGGGAGGGAGCACAGATACGCAGTATTTT.